Shown below are 30 T cell receptor beta chains from a single sample sequenced in a study of early T cells in non-severe SARS-CoV-2 infection. TCRdb redid the calling of the 5' RACE reads with MiXCR, one entry per CDR3 protein. Of about 67,000 distinct CDR3 sequences listed, approximately 10% are singletons. The sequencing input was whole blood. The source of these receptors is an adult who was a healthcare worker with PCR-confirmed SARS-CoV-2 infection or an uninfected control (not recorded which).

For this clonotype: A much larger clone lies a single base off, so this may be a read error. The chain is built from TRBV2 and TRBJ2-5, with 11 positions matching TRBD2. This CDR3 comprises 15 residues. Germline V lookup: CDR1 SNHLY, CDR2 FYNNEI. In DNA, the CDR3 is TGTGTCAGCAGAACCGGGACTAGCGGACAAGAGACCCAGTACTTC. Its protein is CVSRTGTSGQETQYF.

The V gene is TRBV3-1, the J gene TRBJ2-7, with 11 bases fitting TRBD2. The CDR3 consists of 16 residues. V shed 2 bases, J shed 4 bases, and the junction held 7 bases outside the gene matches. The germline CDR1 and CDR2 sequences are LGHDT and YNNKEL (reference sequence). The CDR3, as DNA: TGTGCCAGCAGCCAATTAGCGGGAGGGCCGGGTTACGAGCAGTACTTC. It is translated as CASSQLAGGPGYEQYF.

This clonotype was observed many times. This chain links TRBV27 with TRBJ2-2; 7 nucleotides match TRBD2. Germline V CDR1 and CDR2: MNHEY, SMNVEV (reference sequence). CDR3 length equals 15 residues. Germline trimming cut 6 bases from V and 2 bases from J; bases unmatched to any gene: 6. The CDR3 DNA follows: TGTGCCAGCAGCTTCGGGGGGTTAAACACCGGGGAGCTGTTTTTT. It codes for CASSFGGLNTGELFF.

This chain uses TRBV7-2 with TRBJ2-1, with 8 bases identical to TRBD2. After removal of 4 bases from V and 12 bases from J, the junction contained 8 bases not matched to a gene. CDR1 SGHTA and CDR2 FQGNSA come from the germline V gene. This CDR3 is 13 amino acids long. In DNA, the CDR3 is TGTGCCAGCAGCTCGACCGGGGGGGCCATGCAGTTCTTC. Its translation is CASSSTGGAMQFF.

The chain employs TRBV7-8 and TRBJ2-1; TRBD2 is a possible D gene (6 bases). CDR3 size: 19 residues. The V end lost 2 bases, the J end lost 7 bases, and 27 bases lay between the germline ends. In germline, CDR1 is SGHVS, CDR2 FQNEAQ. CDR3 sequence reads: CASSLSLPSAWVEGNEQFF. The DNA of the CDR3 is TGTGCCAGCAGCTTATCACTCCCCTCTGCGTGGGTGGAGGGGAATGAGCAGTTCTTC. Complete variable domain (other parts from reference TRBV7-8 and TRBJ2-1): GAGVSQSPRYKVAKRGQDVALRCDPISGHVSLFWYQQALGQGPEFLTYFQNEAQLDKSGLPSDRFFAERPEGSVSTLKIQRTQQEDSAVYLCASSLSLPSAWVEGNEQFFGPGTRLTVL.

This clonotype was recorded at least ten times. V usage is TRBV12-3 or TRBV12-4 and J usage is TRBJ1-1, with unresolved D. V was cut by 3 bases and J by 0 bases, with 17 bases left in between. The length of the CDR3 is 17 residues. The CDR3 DNA follows: TGTGCCAGCAGTTTCATTGCACCCCGGGGATTGAACACTGAAGCTTTCTTT. Residues: CASSFIAPRGLNTEAFF.

This clonotype has a count of ten or more. A junction end diverges from the germline sequence, so it may reflect a read error. This chain uses TRBV7-7 with TRBJ2-6, with D perhaps TRBD1 or TRBD2 (5 bases each). This CDR3 is built from 16 residues. Per the germline V gene, CDR1 is SSHAT and CDR2 is FNYEAQ (reference sequence). The CDR3 loop reads CASSPGRSSGANVLTF. In DNA, the CDR3 is TGTGCTAGCAGCCCGGGACGCAGCTCTGGGGCCAACGTCCTGACTTTC.

In its sample, this clonotype was seen many times. The chain recombines TRBV18 with TRBJ2-3; TRBD2 matches 8 bases. The CDR3 is 17 residues long. Unmatched junction bases numbered 5, after V lost 0 bases and J lost 0 bases. Germline V gene lookup returns CDR1 KGHSH and CDR2 LQKENI. The CDR3 loop is CASSPPKAGGSTDTQYF. Here the CDR3 DNA reads TGTGCCAGCTCACCACCGAAGGCGGGGGGCAGCACAGATACGCAGTATTTT. The full variable domain, with the rest looked up from reference TRBV18 and TRBJ2-3, is NAGVMQNPRHLVRRRGQEARLRCSPMKGHSHVYWYRQLPEEGLKFMVYLQKENIIDESGMPKERFSAEFPKEGPSILRIQQVVRGDSAAYFCASSPPKAGGSTDTQYFGPGTRLTVL.

Many counts were recorded for this clonotype. The chain couples TRBV19 to TRBJ2-1; the D is unclear. The germline gives CDR1 LNHDA, CDR2 SQIVND (reference sequence). Trimming cost V 6 bases and J 3 bases, with 15 bases left between them. This CDR3 spans 15 amino acids. CDR3 in amino acids: CASSLSRWVYNEQFF. The CDR3 DNA is TGTGCCAGTAGCCTAAGCCGGTGGGTCTACAATGAGCAGTTCTTC.

In this sample, this clonotype turned up many times. This sequence joins TRBV10-1 and TRBJ2-2, with TRBD1 matching 7 bases. CDR3 length equals 15 residues. CDR1 is WNHNN and CDR2 is SYGVQD in the germline V gene (reference sequence). Germline trimming cut 4 bases from V and 3 bases from J; bases unmatched to any gene: 5. In nucleotides, the CDR3 is TGCGCCAGCAGTGTTGGACAGGATCACACCGGGGAGCTGTTTTTT. This encodes CASSVGQDHTGELFF.

This clonotype appeared many times. This chain uses TRBV24-1 with TRBJ1-5; the match to TRBD1 covers 7 bases. The germline gives CDR1 KGHDR, CDR2 SFDVKD. Trimming cost V 4 bases and J 4 bases; bases outside gene matches: 3. CDR3 size: 14 residues. The CDR3 region is CATSDRGRNQPQHF. The DNA of the CDR3 is TGTGCCACCAGTGACAGGGGGAGAAATCAGCCCCAGCATTTT.

This clonotype was recorded many times. This rearrangement joins TRBV15 to TRBJ2-3; 9 bases align to TRBD2. The CDR3 is 16 amino acids. V lost 4 bases to trimming and J lost 1 base; unmatched junction nucleotides: 6. Germline assignment: CDR1 LNHNV and CDR2 YYDKDF (reference sequence). CDR3 region: CATSMGTSSRTDTQYF. Here the CDR3 DNA reads TGTGCCACCAGCATGGGGACTAGCTCGCGCACAGATACGCAGTATTTT.

There are many counts of this clonotype. The chain recombines TRBV30 with TRBJ1-4; D unclear. With 4 bases removed from V and 1 base from J, the gap between germline ends came to 16 bases. The length of the CDR3 is 16 residues. CDR1 and CDR2 (germline): GTSNPN, SVGIG (reference sequence). CDR3: CAWKSYFGETNEKLFF. The CDR3 nucleotides read TGTGCCTGGAAATCCTACTTCGGGGAAACTAATGAAAAACTGTTTTTT.

V usage is TRBV7-2 and J usage is TRBJ1-1, with TRBD1 as a possible D gene (6 bases). Trimming pared 3 bases from V and 3 bases from J, leaving 20 bases between. Germline V gene data show CDR1 as SGHTA and CDR2 as FQGNSA. The CDR3 spans 17 residues. CDR3 DNA sequence: TGTGCCAGCAGCTTTTCCGGGGGCGCCCCAGGTGACACTGAAGCTTTCTTT. This codes for CASSFSGGAPGDTEAFF.

The rearrangement uses TRBV4-1 and TRBJ1-6; unclear D gene. The CDR3 sequence is 12 residues long. Germline V gene data show CDR1 as MGHRA and CDR2 as YSYEKL. Trimming removed 3 bases at V and 12 bases at J, with 9 bases between. DNA for the CDR3: TGCGCCAGCAGCCACCCGTTGGGACCCCTCCACTTT. Amino acid sequence: CASSHPLGPLHF.

In its sample, this clonotype was seen many times. This chain joins TRBV18 and TRBJ2-5, with 9 bases that match TRBD2. V was pared by 3 bases and J by 0 bases, with 5 bases of the junction left unmatched. This CDR3 has 16 residues. Germline assignment: CDR1 KGHSH and CDR2 LQKENI. The CDR3 sequence: CASSPFRTSDQETQYF. CDR3 sequence (DNA): TGTGCCAGCTCACCTTTCAGGACTAGCGACCAAGAGACCCAGTACTTC. Using reference TRBV18 and TRBJ2-5 for the parts outside the CDR3, the full variable domain is NAGVMQNPRHLVRRRGQEARLRCSPMKGHSHVYWYRQLPEEGLKFMVYLQKENIIDESGMPKERFSAEFPKEGPSILRIQQVVRGDSAAYFCASSPFRTSDQETQYFGPGTRLLVL.

This clonotype was counted between two and nine times. The chain combines TRBV29-1 with TRBJ1-2; tentative D call: TRBD1 (6 bases). CDR3 length: 12 amino acids. V lost 5 bases and J lost 2, with 9 bases in between. The germline gives CDR1 SQVTM, CDR2 ANQGSEA. The DNA for the CDR3 is TGCAGCGTTCAAGGACAGAACTATGGCTACACCTTC. It yields the protein CSVQGQNYGYTF.

V usage is TRBV5-6 and J usage is TRBJ2-3; D is tentatively TRBD1 or TRBD2 (5 bases each). CDR3 length: 13 amino acids. The germline CDR1 and CDR2 sequences are SGHDT and YYEEEE. The V and J ends lost 4 bases and 4 bases respectively, with 10 bases between them. Here the CDR3 reads CASSHGDADTQYF. In DNA, the CDR3 is TGTGCCAGCAGCCACGGGGACGCAGATACGCAGTATTTT.

Many counts were recorded for this clonotype. This rearrangement joins TRBV7-2 to TRBJ1-4; D not resolved. The V and J ends lost 0 bases and 3 bases respectively, with 5 bases between them. Germline assignment: CDR1 SGHTA and CDR2 FQGNSA. This CDR3 has 14 amino acids. In nucleotides, the CDR3 is TGTGCCAGCAGCTTAGCTGGGGCTAATGAAAAACTGTTTTTT. It codes for CASSLAGANEKLFF.

This clonotype was counted many times. The chain uses TRBV18 and TRBJ2-7; D not resolved. There are 14 residues in the CDR3. Germline CDR1 and CDR2: KGHSH and LQKENI. Trimming left V 3 bases short and J 3 bases short, with 12 bases between. The CDR3 nucleotides read TGTGCCAGCTCACCCTCCCAAGGCAGCTACGAGCAGTACTTC. Translation: CASSPSQGSYEQYF.

This rearrangement joins TRBV29-1 to TRBJ1-1; D might be TRBD1 (5 bases). Germline V CDR1 and CDR2: SQVTM, ANQGSEA. The CDR3 is 14 amino acids. V shed 4 bases and J shed 5 bases, with 17 bases lying between them. This CDR3 is CSVVLVGGRTEAFF. The CDR3 DNA is TGCAGCGTTGTTTTGGTGGGGGGAAGAACTGAAGCTTTCTTT.

This chain joins TRBV9 and TRBJ2-3; 12 bases line up with TRBD2. Unmatched junction bases numbered 1, after V lost 3 bases and J lost 5 bases. CDR1 and CDR2 (germline): SGDLS, YYNGEE. This CDR3 has 14 residues. The CDR3 sequence: CASSGLAGEDTQYF. CDR3 bases: TGTGCCAGCAGCGGACTAGCGGGAGAAGATACGCAGTATTTT.

The rearrangement links TRBV4-1 to TRBJ2-7; TRBD2 matches at 11 bases. V was pared by 4 bases and J by 0 bases, with 2 bases of the junction left unmatched. Looked up from germline, CDR1 is MGHRA and CDR2 is YSYEKL. The CDR3 extends over 15 amino acids. CDR3 in DNA: TGCGCCAGCAGCCTACTAGCGGGGGACTCCTACGAGCAGTACTTC. Translation: CASSLLAGDSYEQYF.

This clonotype has at least ten counts. The chain employs TRBV2 and TRBJ2-7; the D gene could be TRBD1 or TRBD2 (6 bases each). The CDR3 has 15 amino acids. Looked up from germline, CDR1 is SNHLY and CDR2 is FYNNEI. Trimming removed 0 bases from V and 3 bases from J, with 12 bases in between. CDR3 in DNA: TGTGCCAGCAGTGAAGCGCAAGGGGGGTTCTACGAGCAGTACTTC. The encoded protein is CASSEAQGGFYEQYF.

This clonotype was observed at least ten times. The gene calls are TRBV7-8 and TRBJ2-7; D perhaps matches TRBD1 (5 bases). Trimming took off 2 bases at V and 2 bases at J, with 7 bases between the two ends. The CDR3 has 13 residues. The germline gives CDR1 SGHVS, CDR2 FQNEAQ. CDR3 sequence: CASSLLTAYEQYF. In nucleotides, the CDR3 is TGTGCCAGCAGCTTATTGACAGCCTACGAGCAGTACTTC.

This clonotype was detected only a few times. The rearrangement uses TRBV7-6 and TRBJ2-1, with 9 positions matching TRBD2. CDR1 SGHVS and CDR2 FNYEAQ come from the germline V gene. The junction had 5 bases not matched to a gene; V was cut back by 4 bases and J by 10 bases. The CDR3 is 13 amino acids. CDR3: CASSSLLAGEQFF. The CDR3 coding sequence is TGTGCCAGCAGCTCGTTACTAGCGGGCGAGCAGTTCTTC.

This clonotype was seen many times. The chain recombines TRBV11-3 with TRBJ2-3; the match to TRBD1 covers 9 bases. This CDR3 comprises 16 residues. The junction had 6 bases not matched to a gene; V was cut back by 1 base and J by 4 bases. Germline lookup yields CDR1 SGHNT and CDR2 YENEEA. CDR3 residues: CASSLGDRGRSDTQYF. The CDR3 coding sequence is TGTGCCAGCAGCTTAGGAGACAGGGGGAGATCAGATACGCAGTATTTT.

The sample holds many counts of this clonotype. This chain joins TRBV6-2 or TRBV6-3 and TRBJ2-3; no firm D call. The germline gives CDR1 MNHEY, CDR2 SVGEGT. The CDR3 is made up of 16 amino acids. V dropped 0 bases and J dropped 0 bases, with 10 bases sitting between them. This CDR3 reads CASSYSAESSTDTQYF. The CDR3 DNA sequence: TGTGCCAGCAGTTACTCGGCGGAGTCTAGCACAGATACGCAGTATTTT.

This clonotype was seen a few times. The chain is built from TRBV7-8 and TRBJ2-1, with D uncertain. This CDR3 is built from 14 residues. The V and J ends lost 4 bases and 2 bases respectively, with 9 bases between them. Germline V CDR1 and CDR2: SGHVS, FQNEAQ. The CDR3 region is CASSSDWAYNEQFF. As DNA, the CDR3 is TGTGCCAGCAGCTCCGACTGGGCCTACAATGAGCAGTTCTTC.

Remarks on this clonotype: This may be a read error: a much more frequent sequence differs by one nucleotide. This chain connects TRBV7-9 to TRBJ2-1; 14 bases are a match to TRBD2. Germline CDR1 reads SEHNR; CDR2 reads FQNEAQ (reference sequence). The CDR3 has 18 amino acids. Here the CDR3 reads CTSSRTSGGPFSYNEQFF. The CDR3 DNA is TGTACCAGCAGCCGGACTAGCGGGGGGCCATTCTCCTACAATGAGCAGTTCTTC. Full variable domain (rest looked up from reference TRBV7-9 and TRBJ2-1): DTGVSQNPRHKITKRGQNVTFRCDPISEHNRLYWYRQTLGQGPEFLTYFQNEAQLEKSRLLSDRFSAERPKGSFSTLEIQRTEQGDSAMYLCTSSRTSGGPFSYNEQFFGPGTRLTVL.